These 22 T cell receptor beta chains were all obtained from the same sample, sequenced in a study of glioma-infiltrating T cells after dendritic cell vaccination. Stated time point: after dendritic cell vaccination, including at tumor progression/relapse. Data came from immunoSEQ multiplex PCR; TCRdb stores just in-frame clones and leaves some out. The repertoire has around 87,000 clones, over 80% of them found once; the top ten carry approximately 6.6%. Specimen: blood, collected after dendritic cell vaccination. These receptors were obtained from a human donor with glioblastoma.

This clone was seen just once. The chain joins TRBV6-1 to TRBJ1-5; 9 nucleotides agree with TRBD1. With V trimmed by 4 bases and J by 0 bases, 13 bases remained unmatched. This CDR3 contains 19 residues. Germline V CDR1 and CDR2: MNHNS, SASEGT. CDR3 loop: CASSAGGGTGQYSNQPQHF. The CDR3 DNA follows: TGTGCCAGCAGTGCGGGGGGAGGGACAGGGCAATATAGCAATCAGCCCCAGCATTTT.

This rearrangement joins TRBV5-4 to TRBJ2-5, with a tentative D call TRBD1 (6 bases). The length of the CDR3 is 14 residues. V was pared by 2 bases and J by 5 bases, with 13 bases between. Germline V gene sequence: CDR1 SGHNT, CDR2 YYREEE (reference sequence). CDR3 DNA: TGTGCCAGCAGCTTTGTTGGAGGACAGGAGACCCAGTACTTC. Its translation: CASSFVGGQETQYF.

CDR3 sequence reads: CASSEAGTEAYEQYF. CDR3 in DNA: TGTGCCAGCAGTGAAGCGGGGACAGAAGCCTACGAGCAGTACTTC. J is TRBJ2-7 and V is TRBV6-1; 7 nucleotides line up with TRBD1. Germline V gene sequence: CDR1 MNHNS, CDR2 SASEGT. V shed 0 bases, J shed 2 bases, and the junction held 4 bases outside the gene matches. This CDR3 is 15 amino acids long.

This chain connects TRBV5-1 to TRBJ2-3, with TRBD1 matching over 8 bases. J lost 2 bases, V lost 7 bases, and 3 bases had no gene match. Germline lookup yields CDR1 SGHRS and CDR2 YFSETQ. The CDR3 consists of 13 residues. The CDR3, as DNA: TGCGCCAGCTCGGACAGGGTCACAGATACGCAGTATTTT. Its translation is CASSDRVTDTQYF. The variable domain in full, completed from reference TRBV5-1 and TRBJ2-3, reads KAGVTQTPRYLIKTRGQQVTLSCSPISGHRSVSWYQQTPGQGLQFLFEYFSETQRNKGNFPGRFSGRQFSNSRSEMNVSTLELGDSALYLCASSDRVTDTQYFGPGTRLTVL.

This sequence joins TRBV25-1 and TRBJ2-7, with D unclear. Trimming left V 8 bases short and J 3 bases short, with 8 bases between. Per germline, CDR1 MGHDK and CDR2 SYGVNS. This CDR3 has 11 residues. The chain's CDR3 is CASAEFYEQYF. The CDR3 DNA sequence: TGTGCCAGCGCAGAATTCTACGAGCAGTACTTC.

This chain joins TRBV5-1 and TRBJ2-7, with D perhaps matching TRBD2 (6 bases). This CDR3 spans 16 amino acids. CDR1 is SGHRS, CDR2 YFSETQ, per germline. V was pared by 0 bases and J by 5 bases, with 18 bases between. CDR3 nucleotides: TGCGCCAGCAGCTTGGCCCCCGGGGGAAGGAACAACGAGCAGTACTTC. Translated, it gives CASSLAPGGRNNEQYF.

The J gene is TRBJ2-1, the V gene TRBV5-6, with 7 bases aligning to TRBD1. The germline V gene has CDR1 SGHDT and CDR2 YYEEEE. With V trimmed by 4 bases and J by 3 bases, 4 bases remained unmatched. The CDR3 contains 14 residues. CDR3 DNA: TGTGCCAGCAGCCGACAGGGTGGCTACAATGAGCAGTTCTTC. Protein: CASSRQGGYNEQFF.

This chain connects TRBV9 to TRBJ2-7; 9 bases match TRBD1. The CDR3 covers 15 residues. Germline V gives CDR1 SGDLS, CDR2 YYNGEE. J lost 5 bases, V lost 3 bases, and 9 bases had no gene match. CDR3 nucleotides: TGTGCCAGCAGCGCCCAAGCGGGACAGGGCAACGAGCAGTACTTC. Encoded protein: CASSAQAGQGNEQYF.

The V and J genes are TRBV5-4 and TRBJ2-6; 10 nucleotides align to TRBD1. The junction had 6 bases not matched to a gene; V was cut back by 4 bases and J by 2 bases. There are 17 residues in the CDR3. Germline values: CDR1 SGHNT, CDR2 YYREEE (reference sequence). CDR3 bases: TGTGCCAGCAGCCCGGGGACAGGGGCTCCTGGGGCCAACGTCCTGACTTTC. This gives the protein CASSPGTGAPGANVLTF.

The chain recombines TRBV4-3 with TRBJ1-2; 7 bases match TRBD1. The CDR3 has 18 residues. Germline V gene lookup returns CDR1 LGHNA and CDR2 YSLEER. J lost 6 bases, V lost 0 bases, and 16 bases had no gene match. CDR3 sequence (DNA): TGCGCCAGCAGCCAAGATGGGAATTACAGGGGTGGGTTAGATGGCTACACCTTC. Translated: CASSQDGNYRGGLDGYTF.

The chain recombines TRBV11-2 with TRBJ2-7; 7 bases are shared with TRBD2. Germline CDR1 and CDR2: SGHAT and FQNNGV. V shed 2 bases, J shed 3 bases, and the junction held 4 bases outside the gene matches. This CDR3 is built from 14 residues. The CDR3 DNA reads TGTGCCAGCAGCTTAAGCGGGGAAAACTACGAGCAGTACTTC. It codes for CASSLSGENYEQYF.

V is TRBV9 and J is TRBJ1-5; D is unresolved. Germline values: CDR1 SGDLS, CDR2 YYNGEE. CDR3 length: 14 amino acids. Deletions cut 3 bases from V and 0 bases from J, with 7 bases between. CDR3 in amino acids: CASSDGISNQPQHF. CDR3 bases: TGTGCCAGCAGCGACGGGATTAGCAATCAGCCCCAGCATTTT.

The genes are TRBV6-1 and TRBJ1-2; the match to TRBD1 covers 7 bases. Trimming took 7 bases from V and 2 from J; bases not matched to a gene: 4. The CDR3 spans 13 residues. Germline loops: CDR1 MNHNS, CDR2 SASEGT. Here the CDR3 reads CASMTGSNYGYTF. CDR3 DNA sequence: TGTGCCAGCATGACAGGGTCAAACTATGGCTACACCTTC.

This clone was recorded only once. The genes are TRBV4-2 and TRBJ1-4; the D gene is possibly TRBD1 (5 bases). The germline V gene has CDR1 LGHNA and CDR2 YNFKEQ. The CDR3 has 15 residues. Deletions cut 0 bases from V and 11 bases from J, with 16 bases between. The CDR3 here is CASSQDSLGGKKLFF. The CDR3, as DNA: TGTGCCAGCAGCCAAGATTCGCTCGGGGGGAAGAAACTGTTTTTT.

V usage is TRBV6-6 and J usage is TRBJ1-5, with D unclear. From germline, CDR1 is MNHNY and CDR2 SVGAGI (reference sequence). Trimming stripped 5 bases from V and 2 bases from J, with 10 bases between. The CDR3 spans 14 residues. The CDR3 region has the DNA TGTGCCAGCAGTCTATACGGGGGCAATCAGCCCCAGCATTTT. As protein: CASSLYGGNQPQHF.

The rearrangement uses TRBV5-4 and TRBJ1-1; 7 nucleotides align to TRBD1. CDR3 length equals 15 residues. From germline, CDR1 is SGHNT and CDR2 YYREEE (reference sequence). The J segment lost 0 bases and the V segment lost 4 bases, leaving 6 bases of the junction unmatched. The CDR3 bases are TGTGCCAGCAGCCTCAGGACAGGACTGAACACTGAAGCTTTCTTT. Protein: CASSLRTGLNTEAFF.

The chain couples TRBV6-5 to TRBJ1-2; D is uncertain. The CDR3 contains 14 residues. Germline CDR1 MNHEY, CDR2 SVGAGI. The V gene lost 5 bases and the J gene lost 1 base, with 11 bases spanning the gap. The chain's CDR3 is CASSPSGFNYGYTF. As DNA, the CDR3 is TGTGCCAGCAGTCCGTCGGGATTTAACTATGGCTACACCTTC.

The chain employs TRBV2 and TRBJ1-1; TRBD1 aligns across 7 bases. V was pared by 2 bases and J by 8 bases, with 2 bases of the junction left unmatched. CDR1 and CDR2 (germline): SNHLY, FYNNEI. CDR3 length: 12 residues. CDR3 residues: CASSENRGEAFF. DNA for the CDR3: TGTGCCAGCAGTGAAAACAGGGGAGAAGCTTTCTTT.

Only a few counts were recorded for this clone. J is TRBJ2-2 and V is TRBV15; 8 bases match TRBD1. The CDR3 is made up of 15 amino acids. Germline CDR1 is LNHNV and CDR2 is YYDKDF (reference sequence). V shed 5 bases, J shed 4 bases, and the junction held 6 bases outside the gene matches. CDR3 DNA sequence: TGTGCCACCAGCCCCGGGACAGGACTCACCGGGGAGCTGTTTTTT. It specifies CATSPGTGLTGELFF.

The V gene is TRBV18, the J gene TRBJ1-6; a possible D gene is TRBD1 (6 bases). CDR1 and CDR2 from the germline V gene are KGHSH and LQKENI. The CDR3 loop spans 15 amino acids. The ends were cut back, 4 bases at V and 10 bases at J, with 17 bases in the middle. The CDR3: CASSQRQEARSPLHF. The CDR3 DNA is TGTGCCAGCTCACAGAGACAGGAGGCCCGATCACCCCTCCACTTT.

The chain recombines TRBV9 with TRBJ2-6; D ambiguous. Trimming left V 3 bases short and J 0 bases short, with 7 bases between. The CDR3 extends over 15 amino acids. Germline V gene lookup returns CDR1 SGDLS and CDR2 YYNGEE. The CDR3 sequence: CASSASPSGANVLTF. CDR3 sequence (DNA): TGTGCCAGCAGCGCAAGCCCCTCTGGGGCCAACGTCCTGACTTTC.

The chain employs TRBV30 and TRBJ2-5; no reliable D call. Trimming stripped 0 bases from V and 5 bases from J, with 10 bases between. This CDR3 region has 13 residues. In germline, CDR1 is GTSNPN, CDR2 SVGIG (reference sequence). CDR3 protein: CAWSVLSGETQYF. In nucleotides, the CDR3 is TGTGCCTGGAGTGTATTATCCGGGGAGACCCAGTACTTC.